The 2 T cell receptor beta chains presented below share a single source sample, sequenced in a study of breast tumors, draining lymph nodes, adjacent tissues. Each CDR3 protein gets one entry after TCRdb re-called the multiplex PCR reads with MiXCR. The data contain more than 200,000 distinct CDR3 sequences, 32% of them singletons. The lymph nodes were axillary draining lymph nodes from breast cancer patients. Input material: axillary lymph node tissue. All receptors derive from a female donor with breast cancer. Some clones in this sample may be carry-over from other donors' samples.

This clonotype was picked up one time. One junction end disagrees with the germline gene, perhaps due to a read error. The chain employs TRBV7-7 and TRBJ2-7; D not certain. The CDR3 runs to 13 residues. Germline-derived CDR1 and CDR2 are SSHAT and FNYEAQ (reference sequence). The CDR3 region is CASSLGVPYEQYF. CDR3 DNA sequence: TGTGCTAGCAGCTTAGGAGTCCCCTACGAGCAGTACTTC. Full variable domain (outside the CDR3, taken from reference TRBV7-7 and TRBJ2-7): GAGVSQSPRYKVTKRGQDVTLRCDPISSHATLYWYQQALGQGPEFLTYFNYEAQPDKSGLPSDRFSAERPEGSISTLTIQRTEQRDSAMYRCASSLGVPYEQYFGPGTRLTVT.

This clonotype was seen many times. The V gene is TRBV6-6, the J gene TRBJ2-1, with 7 bases matching TRBD2. This CDR3 contains 15 residues. Germline CDR1 is MNHNY and CDR2 is SVGAGI (reference sequence). Germline trimming cut 2 bases from V and 9 bases from J; bases unmatched to any gene: 10. CDR3 nucleotides: TGTGCCAGCAGTTACGGTGCGGGAGAGGGCGGTGAGCAGTTCTTC. Protein sequence: CASSYGAGEGGEQFF.